These 4 T cell receptor beta chains originate from one sample sequenced in a study of cytomegalovirus exposure and HLA in healthy donors. Both 60 Vbeta primers and 13 Jbeta primers went into the PCR. The repertoire was sequenced with immunoSEQ multiplex PCR; TCRdb's copy has only in-frame clones and lacks some. The table shows around 130,000 clones, with roughly four fifths occurring only once. Specimen: PBMCs. The receptor set was obtained from a male donor in good health and CMV-seropositive.

The rearrangement links TRBV6-5 to TRBJ1-4; 7 nucleotides agree with TRBD1. Germline V lookup: CDR1 MNHEY, CDR2 SVGAGI. V dropped 0 bases and J dropped 8; count of bases not matched to a gene: 6. The CDR3 spans 15 residues. CDR3 sequence (DNA): TGTGCCAGCAGTTACTCGGGGACAGCTCACGAAAAACTGTTTTTT. Encoded protein: CASSYSGTAHEKLFF.

The chain recombines TRBV5-4 with TRBJ2-7, with D possibly matching TRBD2 (6 bases). Trimming pared 3 bases from V and 3 bases from J, leaving 19 bases between. Germline CDR1 and CDR2: SGHNT and YYREEE (reference sequence). The CDR3 runs to 16 residues. CDR3 nucleotides: TGTGCCAGCAGCTCCAGAGGCCCCGGGAGTTACTACGAGCAGTACTTC. Protein: CASSSRGPGSYYEQYF.

The count of this clone is one. CDR3 amino acids: CATSRDRASEKLFF. The DNA of the CDR3 is TGTGCCACCTCCCGGGACAGGGCTAGCGAAAAACTGTTTTTT. The V call is TRBV15, the J call TRBJ1-4; TRBD1 agrees at 9 bases. This CDR3 is built from 14 residues. CDR1 is LNHNV and CDR2 is YYDKDF in the germline V gene (reference sequence). J was trimmed by 8 bases and V by 8 bases; bases with no gene match: 9.

This chain uses TRBV27 with TRBJ1-5; unclear D gene. The CDR3 has 14 amino acids. The germline gives CDR1 MNHEY, CDR2 SMNVEV (reference sequence). Trimming took 3 bases from V and 2 from J, leaving 8 bases between them. Here the CDR3 reads CASSLGVGNQPQHF. The CDR3 bases are TGTGCCAGCAGTTTGGGCGTGGGCAATCAGCCCCAGCATTTT.